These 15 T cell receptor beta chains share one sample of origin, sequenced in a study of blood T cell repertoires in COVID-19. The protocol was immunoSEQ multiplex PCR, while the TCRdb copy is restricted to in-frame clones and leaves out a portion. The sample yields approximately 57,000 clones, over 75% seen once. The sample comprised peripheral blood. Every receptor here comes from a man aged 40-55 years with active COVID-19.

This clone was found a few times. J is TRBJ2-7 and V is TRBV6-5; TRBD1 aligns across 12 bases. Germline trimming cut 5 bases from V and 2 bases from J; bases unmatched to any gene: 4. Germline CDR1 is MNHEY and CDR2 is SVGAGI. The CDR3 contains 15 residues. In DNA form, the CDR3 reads TGTGCCAGCAGTCCCGGGACAGGGGGCGCCTACGAGCAGTACTTC. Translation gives CASSPGTGGAYEQYF.

CDR3 DNA sequence: TGTGCCAGCAGCCCCGGACAGGGAAGAGTCTATGGCTACACCTTC. This codes for CASSPGQGRVYGYTF. The genes are TRBV27 and TRBJ1-2; 8 bases agree with TRBD1. CDR1 and CDR2 (germline): MNHEY, SMNVEV (reference sequence). V gave up 6 bases and J gave up 4 bases; unmatched junction bases: 10. The CDR3 has 15 amino acids.

Here the CDR3 DNA reads TGTGCCACCCGAAGCGGGAGGGAAGGGAATGAGCAGTTCTTC. Encoded protein: CATRSGREGNEQFF. This sequence joins TRBV6-5 and TRBJ2-1; TRBD2 matches at 10 bases. The length of the CDR3 is 14 residues. Germline-derived CDR1 and CDR2 are MNHEY and SVGAGI. V was clipped by 10 bases and J by 7 bases; unmatched bases: 10.

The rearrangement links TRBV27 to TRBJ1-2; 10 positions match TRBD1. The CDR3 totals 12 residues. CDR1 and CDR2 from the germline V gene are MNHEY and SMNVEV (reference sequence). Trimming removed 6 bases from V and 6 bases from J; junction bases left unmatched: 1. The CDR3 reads CASSDRGHGYTF. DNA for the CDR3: TGTGCCAGCAGCGACAGGGGGCATGGCTACACCTTC.

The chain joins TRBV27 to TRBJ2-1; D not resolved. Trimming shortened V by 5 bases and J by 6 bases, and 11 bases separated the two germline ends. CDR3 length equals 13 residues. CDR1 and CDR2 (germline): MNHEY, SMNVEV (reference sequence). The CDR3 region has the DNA TGTGCCAGCAGTCAATCCAGTTCCAATGAGCAGTTCTTC. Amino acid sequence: CASSQSSSNEQFF.

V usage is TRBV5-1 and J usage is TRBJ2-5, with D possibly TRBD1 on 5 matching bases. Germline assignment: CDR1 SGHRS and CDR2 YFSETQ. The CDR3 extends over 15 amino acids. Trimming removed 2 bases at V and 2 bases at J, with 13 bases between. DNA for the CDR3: TGCGCCAGCAGCTTCATGGTTCAGGGTCAAGAGACCCAGTACTTC. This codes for CASSFMVQGQETQYF.

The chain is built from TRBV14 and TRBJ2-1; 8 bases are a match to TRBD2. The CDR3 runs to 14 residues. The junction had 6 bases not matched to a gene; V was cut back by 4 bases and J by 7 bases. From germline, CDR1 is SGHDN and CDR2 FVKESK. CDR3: CASSRGLATNEQFF. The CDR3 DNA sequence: TGTGCCAGCAGCCGAGGACTAGCTACGAATGAGCAGTTCTTC. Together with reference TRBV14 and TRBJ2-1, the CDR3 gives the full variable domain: EAGVTQFPSHSVIEKGQTVTLRCDPISGHDNLYWYRRVMGKEIKFLLHFVKESKQDESGMPNNRFLAERTGGTYSTLKVQPAELEDSGVYFCASSRGLATNEQFFGPGTRLTVL.

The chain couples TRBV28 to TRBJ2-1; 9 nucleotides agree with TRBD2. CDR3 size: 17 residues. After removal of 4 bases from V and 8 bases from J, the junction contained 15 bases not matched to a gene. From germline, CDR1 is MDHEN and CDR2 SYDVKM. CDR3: CASSSPWVGSGSYEQFF. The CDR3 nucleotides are TGTGCCAGCAGTTCCCCGTGGGTCGGTAGCGGGAGCTATGAGCAGTTCTTC.

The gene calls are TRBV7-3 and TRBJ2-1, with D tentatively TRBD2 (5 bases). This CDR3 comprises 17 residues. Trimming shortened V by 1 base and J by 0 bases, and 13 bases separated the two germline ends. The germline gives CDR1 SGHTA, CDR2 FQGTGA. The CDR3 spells CASSLMPSTSSYNEQFF. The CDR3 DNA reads TGTGCCAGCAGCTTAATGCCTTCAACTAGCTCCTACAATGAGCAGTTCTTC.

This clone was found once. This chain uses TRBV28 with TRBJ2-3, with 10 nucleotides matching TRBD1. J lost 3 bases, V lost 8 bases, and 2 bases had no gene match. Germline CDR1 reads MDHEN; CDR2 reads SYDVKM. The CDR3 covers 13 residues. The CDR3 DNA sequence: TGTGCCAGCCGGGACAGGGGAACAGATACGCAGTATTTT. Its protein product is CASRDRGTDTQYF.

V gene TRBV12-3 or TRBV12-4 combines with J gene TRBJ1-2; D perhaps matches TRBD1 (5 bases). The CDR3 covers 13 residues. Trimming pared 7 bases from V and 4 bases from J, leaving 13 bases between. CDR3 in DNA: TGTGCCAGCACTCCATGGGGCAGCTATGGCTACACCTTC. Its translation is CASTPWGSYGYTF.

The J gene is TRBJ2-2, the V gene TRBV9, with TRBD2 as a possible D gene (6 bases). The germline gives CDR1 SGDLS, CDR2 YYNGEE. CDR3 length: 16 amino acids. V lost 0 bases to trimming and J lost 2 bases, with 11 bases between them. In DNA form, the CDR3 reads TGTGCCAGCAGCGTAGTAATGCGGGAAAACACCGGGGAGCTGTTTTTT. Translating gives CASSVVMRENTGELFF.

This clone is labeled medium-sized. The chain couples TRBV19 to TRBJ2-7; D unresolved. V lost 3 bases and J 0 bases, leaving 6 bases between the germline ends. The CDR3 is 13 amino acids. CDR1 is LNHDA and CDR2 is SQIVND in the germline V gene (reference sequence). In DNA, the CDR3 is TGTGCCAGTAGTATTAGTCCCTCCTACGAGCAGTACTTC. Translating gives CASSISPSYEQYF.

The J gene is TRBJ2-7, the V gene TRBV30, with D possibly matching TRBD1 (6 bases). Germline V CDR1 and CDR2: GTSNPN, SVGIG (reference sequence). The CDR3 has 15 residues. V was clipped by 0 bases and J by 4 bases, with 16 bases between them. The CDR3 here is CAWSVSHRVEYEQYF. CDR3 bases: TGTGCCTGGAGTGTTTCCCACAGGGTGGAATACGAGCAGTACTTC. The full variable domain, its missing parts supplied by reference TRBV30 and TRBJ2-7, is SQTIHQWPATLVQPVGSPLSLECTVEGTSNPNLYWYRQAAGRGLQLLFYSVGIGQISSEVPQNLSASRPQDRQFILSSKKLLLSDSGFYLCAWSVSHRVEYEQYFGPGTRLTVT.

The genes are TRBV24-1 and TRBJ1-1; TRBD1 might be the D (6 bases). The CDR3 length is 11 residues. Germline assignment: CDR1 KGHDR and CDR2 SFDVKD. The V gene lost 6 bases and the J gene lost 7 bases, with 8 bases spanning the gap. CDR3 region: CATSQTGEAFF. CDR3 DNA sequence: TGTGCCACCAGTCAGACAGGTGAAGCTTTCTTT.